This T cell receptor beta chain was observed in a study of blood T cells in healthy people across ages. Together with a sample-barcoded 5' primer, a J-beta primer mix was included in a second PCR lasting about 6 to 11 cycles. MiXCR, applied by TCRdb to the 5' RACE reads, yields one record per CDR3 protein. The sample lists fewer than 800,000 distinct CDR3 sequences, about 21% seen once, with 3.5% to 4% in the top ten. Study-level findings and limits: In older individuals, TCR beta diversity per million T cells was lower, falling roughly linearly with age. In long-lived donors, naive CD4+ cell counts and diversity exceeded those of aged donors.

The CDR3 consists of 17 residues. V trimming: 1 base; J trimming: 3 bases; junction bases outside the gene matches: 10. CDR1 is SEHNR, CDR2 FQNEAQ, per germline (reference sequence). This clonotype was detected only a few times. Its antigen is currently unknown. The sequenced sample consisted of blood. V gene TRBV7-9 combines with J gene TRBJ2-7; 9 nucleotides match TRBD2. The TCR was taken from a man in his sixties or seventies in good health. CDR3 bases: TGTGCCAGCAGCTTAGTAGGGGGACTAGCCCTGAACTACGAGCAGTACTTC. It is translated as CASSLVGGLALNYEQYF.